This TCR beta chain was sequenced in a study of blood T cell repertoires in COVID-19. Source study methods: Estimated nucleated cell counts came from reference gene primer amplification. Measured with immunoSEQ multiplex PCR; TCRdb has only the in-frame clones, and not every one. V and J calls and clone size are given by that table; D and trimming were obtained from the DNA. The data show around 260,000 clones, around nine tenths seen once. The CDR3 has 15 residues. CDR1 and CDR2 (germline): SGHRS, YFSETQ. The junction had 4 bases not matched to a gene; V was cut back by 0 bases and J by 1 base. The gene calls are TRBV5-1 and TRBJ2-7, with TRBD1 identical over 7 bases. Material: peripheral blood. The sequence was collected from a man between 35 and 55 years old who had recovered from COVID-19. CDR3 in DNA: TGCGCCAGCAGCTTGGACAGGGGAACATCCTACGAGCAGTACTTC. Its translation is CASSLDRGTSYEQYF.